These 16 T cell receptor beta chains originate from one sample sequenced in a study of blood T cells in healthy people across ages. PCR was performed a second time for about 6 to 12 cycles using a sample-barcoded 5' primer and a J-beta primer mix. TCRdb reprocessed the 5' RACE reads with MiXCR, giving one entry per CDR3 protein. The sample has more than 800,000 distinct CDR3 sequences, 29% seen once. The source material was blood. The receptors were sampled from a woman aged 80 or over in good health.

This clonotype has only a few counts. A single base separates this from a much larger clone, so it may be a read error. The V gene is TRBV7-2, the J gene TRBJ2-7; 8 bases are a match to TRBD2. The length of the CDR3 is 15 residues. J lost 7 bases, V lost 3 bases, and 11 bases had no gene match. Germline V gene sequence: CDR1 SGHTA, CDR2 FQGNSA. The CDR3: CASSLRGVLGIEQYF. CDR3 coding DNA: TGTGCCAGCAGCTTGCGGGGGGTCCTCGGTATTGAGCAGTACTTC.

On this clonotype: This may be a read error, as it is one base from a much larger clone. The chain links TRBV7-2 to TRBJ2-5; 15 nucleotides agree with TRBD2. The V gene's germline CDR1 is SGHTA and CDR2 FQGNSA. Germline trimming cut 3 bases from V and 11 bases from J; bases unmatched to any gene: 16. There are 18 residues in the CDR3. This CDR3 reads CASSFGLAGGRKNNEQYF. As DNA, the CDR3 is TGTGCCAGCAGCTTCGGACTAGCGGGGGGGCGAAAGAACAATGAGCAGTACTTC.

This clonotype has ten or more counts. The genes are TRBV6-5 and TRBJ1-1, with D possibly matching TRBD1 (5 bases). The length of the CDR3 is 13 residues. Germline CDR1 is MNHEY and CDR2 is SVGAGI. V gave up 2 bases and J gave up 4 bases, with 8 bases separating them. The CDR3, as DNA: TGTGCCAGCAGTTACGGGGGTGGCACTGAAGCTTTCTTT. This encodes CASSYGGGTEAFF.

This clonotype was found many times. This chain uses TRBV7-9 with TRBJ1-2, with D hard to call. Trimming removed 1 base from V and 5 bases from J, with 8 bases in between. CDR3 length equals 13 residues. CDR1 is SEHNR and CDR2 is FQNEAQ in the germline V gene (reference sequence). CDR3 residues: CASSLERDYGYTF. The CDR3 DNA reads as TGTGCCAGCAGCTTAGAGCGGGATTATGGCTACACCTTC.

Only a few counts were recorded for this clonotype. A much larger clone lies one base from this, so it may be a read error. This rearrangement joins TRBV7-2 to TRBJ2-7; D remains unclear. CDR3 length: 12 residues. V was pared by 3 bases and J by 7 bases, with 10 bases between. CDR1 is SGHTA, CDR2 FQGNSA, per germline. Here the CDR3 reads CASSFVRVEQYF. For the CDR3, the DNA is TGTGCCAGCAGCTTTGTTAGGGTTGAGCAGTACTTC.

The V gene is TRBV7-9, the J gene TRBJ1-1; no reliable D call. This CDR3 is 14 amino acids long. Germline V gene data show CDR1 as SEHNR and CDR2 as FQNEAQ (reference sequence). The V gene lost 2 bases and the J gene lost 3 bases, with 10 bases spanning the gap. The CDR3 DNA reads TGTGCCAGCAGCTTACGTAGTCAAGACACTGAAGCTTTCTTT. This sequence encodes CASSLRSQDTEAFF.

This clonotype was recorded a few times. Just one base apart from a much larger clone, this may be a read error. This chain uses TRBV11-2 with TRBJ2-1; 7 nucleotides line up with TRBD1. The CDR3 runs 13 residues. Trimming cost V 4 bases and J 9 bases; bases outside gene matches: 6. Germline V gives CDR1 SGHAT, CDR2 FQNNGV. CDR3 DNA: TGTGCCAGCAGCTCGAGCCCAGGGGGTGAGCAGTTCTTC. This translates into CASSSSPGGEQFF.

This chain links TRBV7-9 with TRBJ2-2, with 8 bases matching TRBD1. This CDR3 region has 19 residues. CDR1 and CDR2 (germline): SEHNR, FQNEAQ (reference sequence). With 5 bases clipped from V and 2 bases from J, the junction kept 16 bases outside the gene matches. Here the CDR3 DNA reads TGTGCCAGCAGCGTCTGGGGGACAGGACGAGGGGGCAACACCGGGGAGCTGTTTTTT. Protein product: CASSVWGTGRGGNTGELFF.

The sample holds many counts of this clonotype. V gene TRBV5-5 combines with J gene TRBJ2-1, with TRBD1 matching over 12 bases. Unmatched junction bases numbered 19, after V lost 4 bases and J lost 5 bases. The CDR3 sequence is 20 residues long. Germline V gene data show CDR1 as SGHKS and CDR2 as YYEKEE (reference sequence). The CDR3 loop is CASSPLTGTGGQGSHNEQFF. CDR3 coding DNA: TGTGCCAGCAGCCCGCTGACCGGGACAGGGGGCCAGGGTAGTCACAATGAGCAGTTCTTC.

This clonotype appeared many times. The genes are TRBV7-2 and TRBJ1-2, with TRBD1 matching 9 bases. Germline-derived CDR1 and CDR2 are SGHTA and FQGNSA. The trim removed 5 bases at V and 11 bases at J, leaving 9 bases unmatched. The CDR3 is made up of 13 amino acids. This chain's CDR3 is CASSTGTGKGYTF. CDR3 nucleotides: TGTGCCAGCAGCACGGGGACAGGGAAAGGATACACCTTC.

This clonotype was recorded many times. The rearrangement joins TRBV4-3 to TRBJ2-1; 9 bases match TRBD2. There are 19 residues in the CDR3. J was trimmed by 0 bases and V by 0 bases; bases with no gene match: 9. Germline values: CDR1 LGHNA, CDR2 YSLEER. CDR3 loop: CASSQDRSSGVRSYNEQFF. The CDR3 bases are TGCGCCAGCAGCCAAGATCGTTCTAGCGGGGTGCGCTCCTACAATGAGCAGTTCTTC.

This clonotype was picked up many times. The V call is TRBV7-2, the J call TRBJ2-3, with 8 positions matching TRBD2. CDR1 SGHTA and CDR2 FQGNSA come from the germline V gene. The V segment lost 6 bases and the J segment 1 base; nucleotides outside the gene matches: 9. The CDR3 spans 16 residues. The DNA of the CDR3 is TGTGCCAGCAGATCCCATAGCGGGGAGGGCACAGATACGCAGTATTTT. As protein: CASRSHSGEGTDTQYF.

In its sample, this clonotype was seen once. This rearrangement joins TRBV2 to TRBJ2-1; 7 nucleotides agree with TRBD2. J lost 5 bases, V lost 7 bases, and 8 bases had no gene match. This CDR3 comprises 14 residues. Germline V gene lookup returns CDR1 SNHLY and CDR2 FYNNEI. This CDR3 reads CASTRGTTDNEQFF. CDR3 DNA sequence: TGTGCCAGCACCCGGGGGACTACCGACAATGAGCAGTTCTTC.

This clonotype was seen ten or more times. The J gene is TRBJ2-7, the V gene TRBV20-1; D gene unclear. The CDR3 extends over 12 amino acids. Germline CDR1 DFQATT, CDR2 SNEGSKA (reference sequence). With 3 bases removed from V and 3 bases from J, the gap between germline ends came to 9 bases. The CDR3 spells CSARGSYYEQYF. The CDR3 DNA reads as TGCAGTGCTAGGGGCTCGTACTACGAGCAGTACTTC.

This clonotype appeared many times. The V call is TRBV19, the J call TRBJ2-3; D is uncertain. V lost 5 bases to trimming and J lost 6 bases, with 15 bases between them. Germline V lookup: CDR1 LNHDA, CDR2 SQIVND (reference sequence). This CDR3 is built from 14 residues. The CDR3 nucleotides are TGTGCCAGTAGTTCCCGGTTCGGTTCGGATACGCAGTATTTT. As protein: CASSSRFGSDTQYF.

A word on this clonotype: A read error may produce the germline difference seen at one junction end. CDR3 DNA: TGTGCCAGCAGCACCATGGGCTGCACCTTC. This codes for CASSTMGCTF. The rearrangement uses TRBV7-9 and TRBJ1-2; D remains ambiguous. Germline CDR1 reads SEHNR; CDR2 reads FQNEAQ (reference sequence). The CDR3 extends over 10 amino acids.